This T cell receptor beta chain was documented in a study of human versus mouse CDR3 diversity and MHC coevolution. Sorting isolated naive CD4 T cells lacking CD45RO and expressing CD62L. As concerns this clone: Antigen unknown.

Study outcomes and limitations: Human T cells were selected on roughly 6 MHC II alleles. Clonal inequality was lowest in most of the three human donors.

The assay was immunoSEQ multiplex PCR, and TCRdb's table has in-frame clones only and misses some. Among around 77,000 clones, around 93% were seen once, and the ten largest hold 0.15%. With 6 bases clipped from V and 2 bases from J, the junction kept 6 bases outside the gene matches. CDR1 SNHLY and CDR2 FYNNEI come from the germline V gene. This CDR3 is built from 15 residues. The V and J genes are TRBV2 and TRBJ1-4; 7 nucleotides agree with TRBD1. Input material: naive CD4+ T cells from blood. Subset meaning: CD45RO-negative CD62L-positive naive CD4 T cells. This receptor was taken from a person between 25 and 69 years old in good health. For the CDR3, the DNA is TGTGCCAGCAGCTTACAGGGGAGGACTAATGAAAAACTGTTTTTT. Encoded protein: CASSLQGRTNEKLFF.